This TCR beta chain was retrieved from a study of blood T cell repertoires in COVID-19 (TCRdb year 2020). Regarding the research as a whole: Collaborator samples came from the United States, Italy and Spain and covered acute and convalescent phases of COVID-19. The prospective study material was composed of cDNA or gDNA derived from T cells, B-cell-depleted T cells, or PBMCs. Deeply sampled blood TCRbeta repertoires from subjects exposed to, actively infected with, or recovered from COVID-19 were included in the dataset. A freely available public database, intended as a resource for researchers studying the immune response to SARS-CoV-2, is where the repertoires were released. The samples were drawn from the first 160 participants of the ongoing ImmuneRACE study and from 1,254 subjects provided by 6 global collaborators. The sample metadata nearly always contained a de-identified subject ID, COVID-19 status, age in years and sex. Where available, HLA class I and class II types were obtained from metadata supplied by the sample provider rather than from assay-based typing.

This clone was counted between two and nine times. The specificity of this receptor is unknown. The sample holds no much larger clone one base away, and base qualities are not on file. The immunoSEQ Assay, a bias-controlled multiplex PCR, was used to amplify TCRbeta CDR3 regions from genomic DNA. Concerning the study's data processing: Within the assay, amplification of reference gene primers was used to estimate how many nucleated cells each sample contained. To quantify the absolute abundance of each unique TCRbeta CDR3 rearrangement, sequence reads were collapsed and filtered. For each sample, productive Simpson clonality was calculated as the square root of Simpson's diversity index over productive rearrangements. TCRdb limited this immuneACCESS table to in-frame rearrangements with V and J called. A share of clones is missing; checked studies link under half to unresolved V genes, and the rest is unexplained. The V and J calls and the clone size are those of that table, but D and trimming were determined from the DNA. Present in this sample are around 300,000 clones, around 87% of which were seen just once. The ten largest clones take up 5.3% of the sample.

In the germline V gene, CDR1 corresponds to MNHNS and CDR2 to SASEGT. The trim is 1 base for V and 2 bases for J, with a gap of 11 bases between the germline ends. The CDR3 has 15 amino acids, counting the end cysteine and phenylalanine. Only CDR3 DNA remains: 45 bases, in frame from the first base. Participants in the prospective study were enrolled through a virtual design, were aged 18 to 89 years, and lived in 24 United States geographic areas. To assign participants to cohorts, the prospective study relied on clinical history that participants themselves reported in a screening survey and a study questionnaire. ImmuneRACE Cohort 3 recovered participants were defined by two consecutive negative NP/OP PCR tests, healthcare professional clearance, or symptom resolution. Mobile phlebotomists in the prospective study collected whole blood, serum and a nasopharyngeal or oropharyngeal swab from every participant. Prospective study participants could optionally give additional blood draws and questionnaires over an approximately 2-month period. Prospective study blood samples were shipped either frozen or at room temperature before DNA extraction.

What the work shows at the level of the full study, not this receptor alone: The quantity of clinical and demographic metadata differed by source and by participant and was supplied without curation.

This sequence originates from a woman aged 30 to 39 who had recovered from COVID-19. Sequenced input: PBMCs or T cells enriched from blood (not recorded which). The V and J segments used are TRBV6-1 and TRBJ1-2, and the D gene may be TRBD1, 5 bases matching. The CDR3 protein: CASSEGTGANYGYTF. The DNA reads as follows: TGTGCCAGCAGTGAAGGCACAGGTGCAAACTATGGCTACACCTTC.